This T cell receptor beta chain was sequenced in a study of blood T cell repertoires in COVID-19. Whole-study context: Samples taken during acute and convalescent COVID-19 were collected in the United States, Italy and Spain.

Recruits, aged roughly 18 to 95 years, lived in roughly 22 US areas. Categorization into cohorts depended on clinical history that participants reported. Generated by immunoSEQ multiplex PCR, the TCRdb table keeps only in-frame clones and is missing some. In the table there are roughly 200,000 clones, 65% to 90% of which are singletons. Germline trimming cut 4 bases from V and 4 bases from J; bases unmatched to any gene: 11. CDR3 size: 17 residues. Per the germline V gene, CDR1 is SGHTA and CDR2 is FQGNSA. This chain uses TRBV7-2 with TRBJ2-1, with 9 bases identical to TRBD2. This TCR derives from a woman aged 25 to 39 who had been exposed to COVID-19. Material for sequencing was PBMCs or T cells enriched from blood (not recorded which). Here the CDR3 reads CASSWGALAGKYNEQFF. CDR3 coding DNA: TGTGCCAGCAGCTGGGGGGCCCTAGCGGGGAAGTACAATGAGCAGTTCTTC.